This T cell receptor beta chain appears in the sequencing data of a study of blood T cell repertoires in COVID-19. Germline lookup yields CDR1 KGHDR and CDR2 SFDVKD. This CDR3 comprises 13 residues. The ends were cut back, 10 bases at V and 0 bases at J, with 10 bases in the middle. Assay used: immunoSEQ multiplex PCR; TCRdb lists only in-frame clones, some missing. The table includes 400,000 to 450,000 clones, about 92% detected once. The source of this sequence is a man younger than 35 who had recovered from COVID-19. The sequencing sample was made of PBMCs or T cells enriched from blood (not recorded which). The gene calls are TRBV24-1 and TRBJ2-3; possibly TRBD1 for D (6 bases). As DNA, the CDR3 is TGTGCCACAGGACAGTTTAGCACAGATACGCAGTATTTT. Amino acids: CATGQFSTDTQYF.